This T cell receptor (beta chain) was identified in a study of Ad26.COV2.S vaccination and SARS-CoV-2 variants. Only in-frame clones appear in the TCRdb table, and some are missing; sequencing was by immunoSEQ multiplex PCR. The sample records about 350,000 clones, 75% to 90% being singletons. The CDR3 has 16 amino acids. With 4 bases clipped from V and 4 bases from J, the junction kept 11 bases outside the gene matches. Per the germline V gene, CDR1 is MNHEY and CDR2 is SMNVEV (reference sequence). The treatment was: roughly 18 received Ad26.COV2.S at low or high dose, single or two shots; about five received placebo; per-sample allocation not given. After the first vaccine or placebo injection, samples were drawn on day 63.

The source is a person aged 18 to 65 who received the Ad26.COV2.S COVID-19 vaccine or a placebo. V is TRBV27 and J is TRBJ1-1, with TRBD1 matching over 8 bases. This specimen was peripheral blood, taken in a trial of Ad26.COV2.S vaccine versus placebo. This CDR3 reads CASSYHLTGGVTEAFF. DNA of the CDR3: TGTGCCAGCAGTTACCACTTAACAGGGGGGGTCACTGAAGCTTTCTTT.